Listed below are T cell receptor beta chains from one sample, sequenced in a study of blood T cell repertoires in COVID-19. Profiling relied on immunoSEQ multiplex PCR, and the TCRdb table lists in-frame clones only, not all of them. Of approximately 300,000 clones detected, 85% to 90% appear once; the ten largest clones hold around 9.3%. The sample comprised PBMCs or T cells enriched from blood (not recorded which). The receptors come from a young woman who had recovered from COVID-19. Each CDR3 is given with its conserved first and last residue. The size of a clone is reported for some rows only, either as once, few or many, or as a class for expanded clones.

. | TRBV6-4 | CASSTLSGRGNTGELFF
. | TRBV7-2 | CASSPYLNTEAFF
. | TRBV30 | CAWSQGASGNTIYF
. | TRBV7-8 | CASSSRRRGSNTEAFF
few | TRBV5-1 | CASSLVPGGETQYF
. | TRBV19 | CASGRGTGLNEKLFF
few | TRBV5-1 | CASSLEGVVTEAFF
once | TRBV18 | CASSGAEASTDTQYF
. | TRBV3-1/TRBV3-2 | CASSQEGGGGYGYTF
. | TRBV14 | CASSQDLYGYTF
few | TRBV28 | CASSLGLFLGAFF
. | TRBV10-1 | CASFEDTKVEFLAKNIQYF
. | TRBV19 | CAIIPTGTVAFF
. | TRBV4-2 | CASSPSGENTDTQYF
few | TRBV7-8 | CASSLRVDYGYTF
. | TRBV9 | CASSPHSPAGGQGNTIYF
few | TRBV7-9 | CASSVSRPEAFF
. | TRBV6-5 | CASSYSGVETQYF
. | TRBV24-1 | CATSDPGVGSYNEQFF
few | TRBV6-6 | CASSLERGGGIF
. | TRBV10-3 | CATKGALNEKLFF
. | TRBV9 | CASSVGAGLNTGELFF
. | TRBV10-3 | CASAGSYRGLTEAFF
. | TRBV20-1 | CSASSPVTNQPQHF
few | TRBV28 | CASSRGLNTEAFF
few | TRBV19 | CASQDAGTEKLFF
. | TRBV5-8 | CASRAFYNSPLHF
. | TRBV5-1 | CASSSLLAGGASTDTQYF
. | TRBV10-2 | CASMEGRSGYTF
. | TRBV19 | CASSIGSDRYSNQPQHF
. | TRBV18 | CASSPPEQGVNTGELFF
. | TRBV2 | CASTGTSGRGGETQYF
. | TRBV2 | CASSDFGVVGQGITEAFF
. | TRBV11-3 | CASSRGGDSSEAFF
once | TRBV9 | CASSVALTGRYGYTF
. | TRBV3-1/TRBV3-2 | CASSRTTGTGVLSDTEAFF
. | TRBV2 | CASSAPEGGGYTF
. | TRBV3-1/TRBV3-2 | CASSQNYRGDQPQHF
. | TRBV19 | CASSIDGTGDGYTF
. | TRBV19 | CASSISVFAANTEAFF
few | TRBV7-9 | CASSYDRGGETQYF
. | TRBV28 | CASKRPLGAYEQYF
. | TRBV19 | CASSIYSGSSYNEQFF
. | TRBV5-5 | CASSLGGLGANYGYTF
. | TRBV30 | CAWTSGGTDTQYF
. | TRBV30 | CAWRGGADTQYF
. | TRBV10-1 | CASSELGRGEDTQYF
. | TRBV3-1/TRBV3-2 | CASSQRQTGGANYGYTF
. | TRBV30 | CAWSLTGVGNSPLHF
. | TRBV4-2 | CASSQDLAGGFDEQYF
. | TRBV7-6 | CASSTARTDTQYF
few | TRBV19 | CATLRVPTGDYGYTF
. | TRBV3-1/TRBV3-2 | CASSQDLNGGTYGYTF
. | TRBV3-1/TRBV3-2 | CASSQGPGELFF
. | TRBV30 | CAWRGTGRSTDTQYF